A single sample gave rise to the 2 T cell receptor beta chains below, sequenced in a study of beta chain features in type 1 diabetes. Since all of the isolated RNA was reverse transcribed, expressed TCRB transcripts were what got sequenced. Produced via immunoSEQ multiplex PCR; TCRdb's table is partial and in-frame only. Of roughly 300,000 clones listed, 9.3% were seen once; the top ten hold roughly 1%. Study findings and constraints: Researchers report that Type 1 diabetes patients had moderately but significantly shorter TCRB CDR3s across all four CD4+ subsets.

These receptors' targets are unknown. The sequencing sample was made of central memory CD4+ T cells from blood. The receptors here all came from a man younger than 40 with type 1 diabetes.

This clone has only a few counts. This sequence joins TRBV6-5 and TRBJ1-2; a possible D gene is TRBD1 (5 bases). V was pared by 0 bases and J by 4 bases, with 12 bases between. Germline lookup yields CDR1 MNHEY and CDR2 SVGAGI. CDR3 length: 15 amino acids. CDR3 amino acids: CASSYSYEGTYGYTF. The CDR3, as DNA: TGTGCCAGCAGTTACTCATACGAGGGGACCTATGGCTACACCTTC.

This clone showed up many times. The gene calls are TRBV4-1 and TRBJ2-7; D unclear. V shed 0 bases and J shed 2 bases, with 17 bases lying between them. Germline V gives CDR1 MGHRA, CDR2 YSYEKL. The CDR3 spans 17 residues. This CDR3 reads CASSQEGRFGTPYEQYF. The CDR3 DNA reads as TGCGCCAGCAGCCAAGAAGGACGATTCGGAACTCCCTACGAGCAGTACTTC.